This TCR beta chain derives from a study of cytomegalovirus exposure and HLA in healthy donors (dated by TCRdb to 2017 to 2019). With respect to the entire study: In an earlier analysis of several hundred of the donors, around 290 Gb of sequence data and 100 million or so unique TCR beta sequences from 150 million to 200 million T cells were reported. Around 320 gigabases of sequencing data and approximately 84 million unique TCR sequences were included in an early release covering about 700 HLA-typed donors. Among the roughly 430 genotyped donors, approximately 81% belonged to the genetic ancestry cluster associated with self-reported Caucasian donors. The aim of the study was to test whether cataloging public T cell receptors could identify signatures of past pathogen exposure. The T cell repertoires of about 700 subjects were profiled by immunosequencing and related to cytomegalovirus serostatus. In addition to the first cohort of approximately 670 subjects, a separate validation cohort of over 90 different subjects was used. High-throughput TCR immunosequencing, statistical association of individual TCRs with disease status, and machine learning were combined to predict cytomegalovirus infection status. A later analysis re-examined previously published TCR beta repertoires from more than 550 donors and added high-resolution HLA genotyping to investigate patterns of TCR occurrence. In the later analysis, no new phenotypic data were used to find candidate immune exposures; instead, reliance was placed on TCR beta sequences and their occurrence across donors. In an earlier analysis of roughly 600 of the donors, high-throughput TCR beta sequencing was used to judge whether each TCR beta V gene segment behaved as functional or pseudogenic. Alongside the repertoire data, information on donor age, sex, ethnicity and CMV serostatus was compiled. Genome-wide SNP genotypes for about three fifths of the roughly 700 donors were used in a later genetic analysis, which treated that subset as a discovery cohort. Every repertoire in the discovery cohort had been generated on one and the same sequencing platform. HLA typing included class I and class II loci at four-digit resolution. Typing coverage differed by locus: A, B, C, DRB1 and DQB1 were typed in about 629-640 donors, DQA1 in 500 to 550, DPA1 in around 600, and DPB1 in 400 to 490. A few DR-DQ haplotypes were treated as single units for association and clustering because of strong linkage in the cohort. On average, approximately 250,000 unique TCR beta nucleotide sequences were sequenced per donor among 300 to 500 genotyped donors of the cohort, with 15% to 20% of those sequences being non-productive. What the study reported, not specific to this receptor: Fewer than 20 rarely observed V segments, including chromosome 9 orphons, were excluded from the earlier analysis of some 590 of the donors because counts were too low. A later analysis found that most CMV-associated TCR beta chains appeared HLA-restricted, with HLA associations seemingly driven largely by CMV exposure. It was suggested by the authors that the approach could potentially be generalized to other disease states and immunological phenotypes. In vitro tests confirmed that a few of the cytomegalovirus-associated TCR beta chains recognize cytomegalovirus antigens. While some public TCRs were present in many individuals, most TCR sequences turned up only very rarely across donors. Strong co-occurrence of HLA alleles, especially DR and DQ, made assigning TCR associations to individual alleles difficult. Compared with the 666-donor mean, donors in an Asian-associated ancestry cluster had fewer N-insertions in productive TCRs, according to a later genetic analysis. In an earlier analysis of approximately 600 of the donors, most TCR beta V segments were observed in productive rearrangements about 87% or about 30% of the time, broadly matching IMGT annotations. A cluster of highly shared sequence variants was judged likely to represent a technical artifact of the sequencing pipeline. A later analysis associated about 18,000 TCR beta sequences with specific HLA alleles at a false discovery rate of 0.05. In both the original and validation cohorts, the classifier was reported to diagnose cytomegalovirus status with high specificity and sensitivity. Linkage disequilibrium might explain the correlated functional status among segregating V segments, but an unknown experimental factor could not be excluded. This cohort had only TCR beta chains sequenced, and the lack of alpha or paired-chain data limited which features could be detected. A later analysis found that TCR association rates varied across HLA loci, with DRB1 alleles showing the most associated TCRs and HLA-C alleles the fewest. Compared with equally common non-associated chains, HLA-associated TCR beta chains in a later analysis were more clonally expanded and had lower generation probabilities. A later genetic analysis associated a missense DCLRE1C variant with V-gene and J-gene trimming of TCR beta chains, and an independent cohort replicated the association. A further reported finding was that TCR beta sequences accurately predicted the HLA-A and HLA-B alleles for most subjects in the first cohort. Because HLA typing was unavailable for some donors at each locus, only the typed subset was used in association tests. Sequencing depth was assumed to be roughly uniform across donors in the presence/absence analyses, though that assumption may not hold. Some IMGT-functional V segments, including TRBV6-2 and TRBV6-3, could not be distinguished by the 87-base-pair reads and were therefore excluded. The only immune exposure information available for the cohort was CMV serostatus. The study gave a list of about 160 TCR beta chains associated with cytomegalovirus. In a later analysis, several top co-occurrence clusters were reported to appear linked to parvovirus B19, influenza, CMV and Epstein-Barr virus.

In total, fewer than 750 healthy bone marrow donors made up the cohort. At the time of sampling, every cohort member was nominally healthy, though immune exposures that went unrecorded were likely present. The donor tested CMV seronegative and was one of the 352 seronegative cohort members. Each donor provided a peripheral blood sample, and peripheral blood mononuclear cells were used for TCR beta sequencing. The Qiagen DNeasy Blood Extraction Kit was used to extract genomic DNA from the blood cell samples. The library was made by the immunoSEQ multiplex PCR assay. A mixture of 60 forward primers for TCR Vbeta segments and 13 reverse primers for TCR Jbeta segments was used in the multiplex PCR. The CDR3 region of rearranged TCR beta genes was amplified from genomic DNA with a multiplex PCR assay. Amplified TCR beta libraries were sequenced as 87-base-pair reads on the Illumina HiSeq System. The published analysis was carried out like this. Across the 670 or so repertoires, a later analysis counted approximately 75 million unique TCR beta chains, around 11 million of which were shared by at least two donors. A nearest-neighbor algorithm error-corrected the raw reads and collapsed the reads into unique sequences, merging closely related sequences to remove PCR and sequencing errors. Alignment of CDR3 sequences to IMGT reference sequences was used to assign V, D and J gene segments. Each retained sequence needed at least a six-nucleotide match to both a V gene segment and a J gene segment. Rearrangements were classified as productive when the CDR3 lacked stop codons and remained in frame with V and J, and all other rearrangements were classified as non-productive. Following IMGT convention, CDR3 was defined as the stretch from the second conserved V-encoded cysteine up to the conserved J-encoded phenylalanine. Sequences without an unambiguous match to a single V gene segment were excluded from the earlier analysis of about 600 of the donors. An earlier analysis of several hundred of the donors called V segments functional above 56.7% productive rearrangements and segregating when the between-donor standard deviation exceeded 5%. A statistical classification framework was built to diagnose cytomegalovirus status from the catalog of TCR beta chain sequences. A later analysis assigned V and J genes by comparing TCR nucleotide sequences with IMGT/GENE-DB human TR gene sequences. Using the TCRdist pipeline, a later analysis assigned CDR3 sequences along with most-parsimonious VDJ recombination scenarios. In a later analysis, every TCR beta chain was defined by the combination of its CDR3 amino acid sequence and its V-gene family, and reads without a unique V-gene family were dropped. In a later analysis, 500 to 650 highly shared, low-generation-probability nucleotide sequences were removed to address suspected cross-contamination and a sequencing artifact. In a later analysis, a clonal expansion index for each public chain was calculated from normalized within-repertoire ranks of inferred template counts. A later analysis computed generation probabilities with a VDJ recombination model fitted to out-of-frame rearrangements, and checked the results against IGoR. A later analysis scored TCR-TCR, TCR-HLA and TCR-CMV co-occurrence with hypergeometric tests, applying a repertoire-size bias correction to TCR pairs. To estimate false discovery rates, a later analysis permuted the HLA or CMV assignments 20 times. A later analysis grouped co-occurring TCRs with DBSCAN, adding TCRdist sequence similarity when clustering within HLA-allele-positive subsets. Co-occurrence clustering excluded repertoires with fewer than 30,000 or more than 120,000 public chains, plus five with anomalous nucleotide sharing. In its TCRdb copy, this immuneACCESS table keeps in-frame sequences only and misses some clones. Where compared with another copy, unresolved V genes explain less than half of these, and the others have no known cause. The V and J calls and clone size were taken over from that table, and D and trimming were inferred from the DNA. In this sample the table shows approximately 42,000 clones, roughly 80% of which occur a single time. 2.5% to 3% of the sample is taken by the ten largest.

Comment on this clone: There is no known antigen for this receptor. No base quality values were provided; no much bigger clone lies one nucleotide off.

Relative to germline, V is 5 bases shorter and J is 3 bases shorter, with 13 bases between their ends. The CDR3, from cysteine to phenylalanine, totals 14 residues. Only CDR3 DNA remains: 42 bases, in frame from the first base. The germline V gene (reference sequence) specifies MNHEY as CDR1 and SMNVEV as CDR2. The sequenced sample was PBMCs. This sequence originates from a man aged 50-59 years in good health and CMV-seronegative. The chain joins TRBV27 to TRBJ1-1; no D gene can be assigned with confidence. The CDR3: CASSTIRDYTEAFF. The DNA is as follows: TGTGCCAGCAGTACAATCCGGGATTACACTGAAGCTTTCTTT.